This TCR beta chain was obtained from a study of T cells expressing NK-cell markers. 5'RACE template switching with UMIs generated TCR beta cDNA. TCRdb reprocessed the 5' RACE reads and stores each CDR3 protein as one record, lacking DNA. This sample's table has about 180,000 distinct CDR3 sequences. Germline lookup yields CDR1 ENHRY and CDR2 SYGVKD. The CDR3 has 14 residues. J is TRBJ2-6 and V is TRBV10-3; lacking DNA, the TRBD1 call made by TCRdb goes unchecked. The sequencing sample was made of blood T cells: a sorted CD56 or NKG2C T cell subset, CD4+ or CD8+ T cells, or bulk PBMC T cells (not recorded which). The sequence was collected from a woman between 18 and 70 years old in good health. The CDR3 sequence is CATGGGLRANVLTF.